This is a list of T cell receptor beta chains from one sample in a study of blood T cell repertoires in COVID-19. TCRdb's table, derived via immunoSEQ multiplex PCR, lists solely in-frame clones and lacks some. This table holds under 300,000 clones, 75% to 90% found once. Sequenced: peripheral blood. The receptors derive from a woman aged 70-85 years with acute or convalescent COVID-19. Each CDR3 is given with its conserved first and last residue. Fields, in order: J gene, D gene, clone size, V gene, CDR3 protein, CDR3 DNA. D genes are given only for firm matches. Clone size is shown for a subset of rows, as once, few, many or a class of expanded clone.

J: TRBJ1-2
D: -
size: -
V: TRBV30
CDR3: CAWSSPIWSLHHGYTF
DNA: TGTGCCTGGTCGTCCCCGATCTGGTCCTTACATCATGGCTACACCTTC

J: TRBJ1-6
D: -
size: -
V: TRBV30
CDR3: CAWSRRQDNSPLHF
DNA: TGTGCCTGGAGTAGACGGCAGGATAATTCACCCCTCCACTTT

J: TRBJ1-3
D: -
size: -
V: TRBV18
CDR3: CASSPTGDSGNTIYF
DNA: TGTGCCAGCTCACCAACAGGCGACTCTGGAAACACCATATATTTT

J: TRBJ1-2
D: -
size: few
V: TRBV29-1
CDR3: CSVVQGSDPRRYTF
DNA: TGCAGCGTTGTACAGGGATCAGACCCTAGACGCTACACCTTC

J: TRBJ2-3
D: -
size: once
V: TRBV14
CDR3: CASSQDQVSTQYF
DNA: TGTGCCAGCAGCCAAGATCAGGTCTCTACGCAGTATTTT

J: TRBJ1-6
D: -
size: -
V: TRBV4-1
CDR3: CASSQVGLNNSPLHF
DNA: TGCGCCAGCAGCCAGGTCGGACTTAATAATTCACCCCTCCACTTT

J: TRBJ1-3
D: -
size: -
V: TRBV5-1
CDR3: CASSLDGRASGNTIYF
DNA: TGCGCCAGCAGCTTGGACGGCAGGGCCTCTGGAAACACCATATATTTT

J: TRBJ1-1
D: TRBD1
size: -
V: TRBV19
CDR3: CASMLSGQPNTEAFF
DNA: TGTGCCAGTATGTTATCGGGACAGCCGAACACTGAAGCTTTCTTT

J: TRBJ1-3
D: -
size: -
V: TRBV19
CDR3: CASRPRGDDTINTIYF
DNA: TGTGCCAGCCGACCCAGGGGCGACGATACCATAAACACCATATATTTT

J: TRBJ2-7
D: -
size: -
V: TRBV4-1
CDR3: CASSQDLDTEQYF
DNA: TGCGCCAGCAGCCAAGATTTAGACACCGAGCAGTACTTC

J: TRBJ1-5
D: -
size: -
V: TRBV12-1
CDR3: CASSFRSIAQPQHF
DNA: TGTGCCAGCAGCTTCCGGTCGATCGCACAGCCCCAGCATTTT

J: TRBJ2-5
D: -
size: -
V: TRBV7-8
CDR3: CASSLAEGFVETQYF
DNA: TGTGCCAGCAGCTTAGCGGAGGGGTTTGTAGAGACCCAGTACTTC

J: TRBJ2-5
D: TRBD2
size: few
V: TRBV5-1
CDR3: CASSLGSLAGGSETQYF
DNA: TGCGCCAGCAGCTTGGGGAGTCTAGCGGGGGGAAGTGAGACCCAGTACTTC

J: TRBJ1-1
D: TRBD1
size: -
V: TRBV15
CDR3: CATRRVGTGNEVAFF
DNA: TGTGCCACCAGACGAGTCGGGACAGGGAACGAAGTCGCTTTCTTT

J: TRBJ2-5
D: -
size: -
V: TRBV15
CDR3: CATSRARQGLQETQYF
DNA: TGTGCCACCAGCAGAGCAAGACAGGGACTCCAAGAGACCCAGTACTTC

J: TRBJ1-2
D: -
size: -
V: TRBV6-6
CDR3: CASSYTVPGPYGYTF
DNA: TGTGCCAGCAGCTACACAGTACCCGGCCCGTATGGCTACACCTTC

J: TRBJ2-1
D: TRBD1
size: -
V: TRBV13
CDR3: CASSSYRGRGYNEQFF
DNA: TGTGCCAGCAGCTCCTACAGGGGAAGGGGCTACAATGAGCAGTTCTTC

J: TRBJ1-4
D: TRBD1
size: few
V: TRBV7-9
CDR3: CASSLEQGREKLFF
DNA: TGTGCCAGCAGCTTGGAACAGGGGAGGGAAAAACTGTTTTTT

J: TRBJ1-1
D: TRBD1
size: -
V: TRBV2
CDR3: CASRTDRGSAFF
DNA: TGTGCCAGCAGGACCGACAGGGGCTCAGCTTTCTTT

J: TRBJ1-2
D: -
size: -
V: TRBV7-9
CDR3: CASSPVGGNYGYTF
DNA: TGTGCCAGCAGCCCCGTGGGAGGCAACTATGGCTACACCTTC

J: TRBJ1-1
D: -
size: -
V: TRBV3-1/TRBV3-2
CDR3: CASSQSQQVNTEAFF
DNA: TGTGCCAGCAGCCAAAGCCAACAGGTGAACACTGAAGCTTTCTTT

J: TRBJ1-2
D: TRBD1
size: -
V: TRBV18
CDR3: CASSPPSRTGDYGYTF
DNA: TGTGCCAGCTCACCCCCCAGCAGGACAGGAGACTATGGCTACACCTTC

J: TRBJ2-3
D: TRBD2
size: -
V: TRBV2
CDR3: CASYLAGPTDTQYF
DNA: TGTGCCAGTTATTTAGCGGGGCCCACAGATACGCAGTATTTT

J: TRBJ2-7
D: TRBD2
size: -
V: TRBV11-2
CDR3: CASSALAGVSEQYF
DNA: TGTGCCAGCAGCGCCTTAGCGGGGGTGAGCGAGCAGTACTTC

J: TRBJ2-7
D: -
size: -
V: TRBV2
CDR3: CASRGNPVTGEQYF
DNA: TGTGCCAGCCGGGGGAATCCGGTAACGGGAGAGCAGTACTTC

J: TRBJ1-2
D: TRBD1
size: -
V: TRBV5-6
CDR3: CASSLVGQGGAYGYTF
DNA: TGTGCCAGCAGCTTGGTAGGACAGGGAGGAGCTTATGGCTACACCTTC

J: TRBJ1-5
D: -
size: -
V: TRBV6-2/TRBV6-3
CDR3: CASSPAGMSNQPQHF
DNA: TGTGCCAGCAGCCCGGCGGGTATGAGCAATCAGCCCCAGCATTTT

J: TRBJ1-6
D: TRBD1
size: -
V: TRBV6-1
CDR3: CASSDGQGRESPLHF
DNA: TGTGCCAGCAGTGATGGACAGGGGAGAGAATCACCCCTCCACTTT

J: TRBJ1-1
D: -
size: -
V: TRBV16
CDR3: CASSPTRGGNTEAFF
DNA: TGTGCCAGCAGCCCCACACGGGGGGGGAACACTGAAGCTTTCTTT

J: TRBJ1-4
D: TRBD1
size: few
V: TRBV2
CDR3: CASRRDRSSPEKLFF
DNA: TGTGCCAGCAGGAGGGACAGGTCCAGTCCCGAAAAACTGTTTTTT

J: TRBJ1-2
D: -
size: -
V: TRBV2
CDR3: CASSGGDIRAGGYGYTF
DNA: TGTGCCAGCAGTGGGGGGGATATTAGGGCAGGCGGGTATGGCTACACCTTC

J: TRBJ1-1
D: -
size: -
V: TRBV16
CDR3: CASSQWPDTEAFF
DNA: TGTGCCAGCAGCCAATGGCCCGACACTGAAGCTTTCTTT

J: TRBJ1-5
D: TRBD1
size: -
V: TRBV24-1
CDR3: CATSDHGQGFSQPQHF
DNA: TGTGCCACCAGTGATCACGGACAGGGGTTTAGTCAGCCCCAGCATTTT

J: TRBJ2-3
D: -
size: -
V: TRBV5-4
CDR3: CASSPAEQFGYTQYF
DNA: TGTGCCAGCAGCCCGGCCGAGCAGTTCGGGTATACGCAGTATTTT

J: TRBJ2-7
D: -
size: few
V: TRBV4-1
CDR3: CASSQNRYEQYF
DNA: TGCGCCAGCAGCCAAAATCGGTACGAGCAGTACTTC

J: TRBJ1-6
D: TRBD1
size: -
V: TRBV5-6
CDR3: CASSIPTGGYSPLHF
DNA: TGTGCCAGCAGTATCCCAACAGGGGGCTATTCACCCCTCCACTTT

J: TRBJ1-6
D: TRBD1
size: -
V: TRBV28
CDR3: CASRAGQGGVKYNSPLHF
DNA: TGTGCCAGCAGAGCCGGACAGGGAGGGGTAAAGTATAATTCACCCCTCCACTTT

J: TRBJ1-4
D: -
size: -
V: TRBV2
CDR3: CASSDRGTGGEKLFF
DNA: TGTGCCAGCAGTGACCGCGGCACCGGGGGGGAAAAACTGTTTTTT

J: TRBJ2-3
D: TRBD1
size: once
V: TRBV5-1
CDR3: CASSRGQGGTDTQYF
DNA: TGCGCCAGCAGCCGTGGACAGGGGGGCACAGATACGCAGTATTTT

J: TRBJ2-7
D: -
size: -
V: TRBV7-9
CDR3: CASSTDREQYF
DNA: TGTGCCAGCAGCACCGACAGGGAGCAGTACTTC

J: TRBJ2-6
D: TRBD2
size: -
V: TRBV18
CDR3: CASSPNWKRGLSGANVLTF
DNA: TGTGCCAGCTCGCCCAATTGGAAGCGGGGGCTCTCTGGGGCCAACGTCCTGACTTTC

J: TRBJ2-7
D: -
size: -
V: TRBV2
CDR3: CASMGLGKEQYF
DNA: TGTGCCAGCATGGGACTGGGAAAGGAGCAGTACTTC

J: TRBJ2-2
D: TRBD2
size: few
V: TRBV4-1
CDR3: CASSRGLAGVTGELFF
DNA: TGCGCCAGCAGCCGTGGACTAGCGGGGGTCACCGGGGAGCTGTTTTTT

J: TRBJ1-2
D: -
size: -
V: TRBV11-2
CDR3: CASSLQGNGDNGYTF
DNA: TGTGCCAGCAGCTTACAGGGGAATGGAGATAATGGCTACACCTTC

J: TRBJ2-2
D: -
size: -
V: TRBV7-9
CDR3: CASSPLVRDTGELFF
DNA: TGTGCCAGCAGCCCACTAGTGAGGGACACCGGGGAGCTGTTTTTT

J: TRBJ1-2
D: TRBD1
size: -
V: TRBV7-9
CDR3: CASRYTGTGTESNYGYTF
DNA: TGTGCCAGCAGGTATACCGGGACAGGGACCGAGTCGAACTATGGCTACACCTTC

J: TRBJ2-1
D: TRBD1
size: -
V: TRBV19
CDR3: CASSPYRGTVSYNEQFF
DNA: TGTGCCAGTAGTCCCTATAGGGGGACAGTCTCCTACAATGAGCAGTTCTTC

J: TRBJ1-6
D: TRBD1
size: -
V: TRBV10-3
CDR3: CASQTGNNNSPLHF
DNA: TGTGCCAGCCAGACAGGGAATAATAATTCACCCCTCCACTTT

J: TRBJ1-1
D: TRBD1
size: once
V: TRBV6-5
CDR3: CASSSGQANTEAFF
DNA: TGTGCCAGCAGTTCCGGACAGGCCAACACTGAAGCTTTCTTT

J: TRBJ1-1
D: TRBD1
size: -
V: TRBV10-3
CDR3: CAISARYRGSTEAFF
DNA: TGTGCCATCAGTGCCCGATACAGGGGGTCCACTGAAGCTTTCTTT

J: TRBJ2-3
D: -
size: -
V: TRBV5-1
CDR3: CASSTTSSHGTDTQYF
DNA: TGCGCCAGCAGCACCACCAGTTCCCACGGCACAGATACGCAGTATTTT

J: TRBJ1-2
D: -
size: -
V: TRBV11-2
CDR3: CASSLGAGNYGYTF
DNA: TGTGCCAGCAGCTTAGGAGCGGGAAACTATGGCTACACCTTC

J: TRBJ1-5
D: -
size: few
V: TRBV4-1
CDR3: CASSQDYRIDQPQHF
DNA: TGCGCCAGCAGCCAAGATTACAGGATTGATCAGCCCCAGCATTTT

J: TRBJ2-5
D: -
size: -
V: TRBV24-1
CDR3: CATSGGLGQETQYF
DNA: TGTGCCACCAGTGGCGGGTTAGGGCAAGAGACCCAGTACTTC

J: TRBJ2-5
D: TRBD2
size: -
V: TRBV15
CDR3: CATSKGLAGGARQETQYF
DNA: TGTGCCACCAGCAAGGGACTAGCGGGGGGGGCTCGACAAGAGACCCAGTACTTC

J: TRBJ2-1
D: -
size: -
V: TRBV9
CDR3: CASSVAARYEQFF
DNA: TGTGCCAGCAGCGTCGCGGCGAGGTATGAGCAGTTCTTC

J: TRBJ2-1
D: -
size: -
V: TRBV5-1
CDR3: CASNRDTLSSEQFF
DNA: TGCGCCAGCAACCGGGACACACTATCCAGTGAGCAGTTCTTC